The 7 T cell receptor beta chains presented below share a single source sample, sequenced in a study of cytomegalovirus exposure and HLA in healthy donors (dated by TCRdb to 2016 to 2017). Library method: the immunoSEQ multiplex PCR assay. For the multiplex PCR, a mixture combining 60 forward primers for TCR Vbeta segments and 13 reverse primers for TCR Jbeta segments was used. Here the immuneACCESS table is served through TCRdb, limited to in-frame sequences with V and J called. Missing clones are a known gap in these copies; in checked studies unresolved V genes cover under half, and the rest lacks a known reason. In all, the sample holds 90,000 to 120,000 clones, and about 74% of those were seen once. Roughly 4.9% of the sample is held by the ten biggest clonotypes. Sequencing was done on a sample of PBMCs. These receptors were obtained from a female donor in good health and CMV-seropositive.

This clone turned up a few times. This rearrangement joins TRBV7-9 to TRBJ1-6; D gene uncertain. CDR3 size: 15 residues. Germline V CDR1 and CDR2: SEHNR, FQNEAQ (reference sequence). Trimming cost V 4 bases and J 9 bases, with 16 bases left between them. CDR3 coding DNA: TGTGCCAGCAGCTACCATTGGAGGCGGCTTTCACCCCTCCACTTT. Protein: CASSYHWRRLSPLHF.

The genes are TRBV9 and TRBJ2-5, with 7 bases that match TRBD1. The germline V gene encodes CDR1 SGDLS and CDR2 YYNGEE. The CDR3 totals 15 residues. V was clipped by 4 bases and J by 1 base; unmatched bases: 7. DNA of the CDR3: TGTGCCAGCAGCCCCCGACAGGGAGCCCAAGAGACCCAGTACTTC. It translates to CASSPRQGAQETQYF.

This chain joins TRBV5-1 and TRBJ1-1; D perhaps matches TRBD1 (6 bases). The CDR3 is 14 amino acids. Trimming left V 4 bases short and J 7 bases short, with 17 bases between. The V gene's germline CDR1 is SGHRS and CDR2 YFSETQ. Written as DNA, the CDR3 is TGCGCCAGCAGCCCCTCCGGGGGGCTAATTGAAGCTTTCTTT. It codes for CASSPSGGLIEAFF.

The rearrangement links TRBV18 to TRBJ2-6, with TRBD1 matching 7 bases. V dropped 2 bases and J dropped 2; count of bases not matched to a gene: 0. Germline assignment: CDR1 KGHSH and CDR2 LQKENI. The CDR3 length is 15 residues. This chain's CDR3 is CASSPDRAGANVLTF. In DNA form, the CDR3 reads TGTGCCAGCTCACCAGACAGGGCTGGGGCCAACGTCCTGACTTTC.

V usage is TRBV11-1 and J usage is TRBJ2-5; D may be TRBD2 (5 bases). The V end was cut by 4 bases, the J end by 1 base, with 13 bases between. There are 15 residues in the CDR3. Germline V CDR1 and CDR2: SGHAT, FQDESV (reference sequence). The CDR3 here is CASSSVAGIQETQYF. The CDR3 DNA is TGTGCCAGCAGCTCCGTCGCCGGGATCCAAGAGACCCAGTACTTC.

V and J are TRBV2 and TRBJ2-3, with 13 bases matching TRBD2. The CDR3 contains 17 residues. Losses at the gene ends were 6 bases for V and 5 bases for J; bases not matched to a gene: 11. From germline, CDR1 is SNHLY and CDR2 FYNNEI. CDR3 in amino acids: CASSAPMGTSGVDTQYF. As DNA, the CDR3 is TGTGCCAGCAGCGCTCCTATGGGGACTAGCGGGGTAGATACGCAGTATTTT.

The J gene is TRBJ2-7, the V gene TRBV19; possible D gene TRBD1, 6 bases. This CDR3 region has 14 residues. Per germline, CDR1 LNHDA and CDR2 SQIVND (reference sequence). Between the trimmed V and J ends, which lost 5 bases and 4 bases, there was a span of 15 bases. CDR3 bases: TGTGCCAGTAGTCCAGGGACACTTTCATACGAGCAGTACTTC. Its protein is CASSPGTLSYEQYF.